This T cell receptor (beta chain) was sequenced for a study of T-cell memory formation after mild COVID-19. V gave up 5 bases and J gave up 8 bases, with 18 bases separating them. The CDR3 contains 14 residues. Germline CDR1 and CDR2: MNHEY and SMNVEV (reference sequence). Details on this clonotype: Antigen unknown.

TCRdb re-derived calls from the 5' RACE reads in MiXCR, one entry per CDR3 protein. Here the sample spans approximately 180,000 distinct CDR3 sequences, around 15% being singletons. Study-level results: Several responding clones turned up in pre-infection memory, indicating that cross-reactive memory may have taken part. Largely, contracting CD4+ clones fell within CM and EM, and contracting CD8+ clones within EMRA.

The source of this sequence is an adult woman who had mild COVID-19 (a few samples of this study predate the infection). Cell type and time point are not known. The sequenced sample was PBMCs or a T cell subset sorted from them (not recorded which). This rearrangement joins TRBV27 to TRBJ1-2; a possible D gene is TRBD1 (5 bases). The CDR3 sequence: CASSPTPGREGYTF. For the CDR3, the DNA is TGTGCCAGCAGTCCCACACCAGGGAGAGAAGGCTACACCTTC.